One TCR beta chain is described in this entry. This entry is derived from a study of control samples from healthy donors and cancer patients. TCRdb's copy holds only in-frame clones and misses some; the assay was immunoSEQ multiplex PCR. The sample has 45,000 to 60,000 clones, about four fifths seen once; the top ten hold about 9.4%. In germline, CDR1 is MRHNA, CDR2 SNTAGT. The CDR3 sequence is 13 residues long. V was trimmed by 2 bases and J by 4 bases, leaving 8 bases between them. The chain is built from TRBV6-4 and TRBJ1-1; a weak D match, TRBD1 (6 bases). Sequencing was performed on blood. The sequence came from an older man in good health. Here the CDR3 reads CASSDGGTTEAFF. CDR3 DNA sequence: TGTGCCAGCAGTGACGGGGGCACCACTGAAGCTTTCTTT.